The 32 T cell receptor beta chains listed next were all sequenced from one sample in a study of a mutant IDH1 vaccine in newly diagnosed glioma. The time point is: week 5, during vaccination. Doses consisted of 300 ug of mutant IDH1 20-mer peptide each, paired with topical imiquimod. Measured with immunoSEQ multiplex PCR; TCRdb has only the in-frame clones, and not every one. This sample has 40,000 to 50,000 clones; approximately 83% occur once, and the top ten carry approximately 1.7%. What these receptors recognize is not known. The sample in question was PBMCs, obtained from a glioma patient whose treatment included an IDH1 peptide vaccine. All receptors come from a man aged 40-55 years with glioma.

This clone was observed a few times. The V gene is TRBV19, the J gene TRBJ1-5, with D perhaps TRBD1 (6 bases). The V gene's germline CDR1 is LNHDA and CDR2 SQIVND (reference sequence). The CDR3 contains 16 residues. V lost 8 bases to trimming and J lost 0 bases, with 17 bases between them. The CDR3 here is CASSQAGQLSNQPQHF. The CDR3 bases are TGTGCCAGTTCCCAAGCCGGACAGCTTAGCAATCAGCCCCAGCATTTT.

The V call is TRBV18, the J call TRBJ2-7; either TRBD1 or TRBD2 may supply D (5 bases each). The CDR3 is made up of 15 amino acids. V lost 1 base, J lost 5 bases, and 15 bases lay in between. The germline CDR1 and CDR2 sequences are KGHSH and LQKENI. CDR3 DNA: TGTGCCAGCTCACCACTGGACGGACTCAGGGACGAGCAGTACTTC. Translated: CASSPLDGLRDEQYF.

J is TRBJ2-1 and V is TRBV18; 7 bases line up with TRBD2. CDR1 and CDR2 from the germline V gene are KGHSH and LQKENI. Trimming cost V 6 bases and J 4 bases; bases outside gene matches: 9. This CDR3 region has 15 residues. The CDR3 DNA reads TGTGCCAGCTCCCTCGAGGCGGGAGCTTACAATGAGCAGTTCTTC. It codes for CASSLEAGAYNEQFF.

This clone was detected a few times. The chain is built from TRBV5-5 and TRBJ2-3; TRBD2 agrees at 9 bases. CDR3 length: 16 residues. The germline V gene encodes CDR1 SGHKS and CDR2 YYEKEE (reference sequence). J gave up 3 bases and V 2 bases, and 7 bases lay outside the gene matches. CDR3: CASSFTSGRTTDTQYF. CDR3 DNA: TGTGCCAGCAGCTTTACGAGCGGGAGGACGACAGATACGCAGTATTTT.

This chain connects TRBV7-2 to TRBJ2-7; TRBD1 agrees at 7 bases. Germline CDR1 and CDR2: SGHTA and FQGNSA. V lost 6 bases, J lost 4 bases, and 6 bases stayed unmatched. CDR3 length equals 13 residues. The CDR3 DNA sequence: TGTGCCAGCAGATGGACAGGAGCGTACGAGCAGTACTTC. Translating gives CASRWTGAYEQYF.

The chain uses TRBV9 and TRBJ2-2; 8 bases fit TRBD2. The germline CDR1 and CDR2 sequences are SGDLS and YYNGEE. The V segment lost 4 bases and the J segment 8 bases; nucleotides outside the gene matches: 7. The CDR3 length is 14 residues. CDR3 nucleotide sequence: TGTGCCAGCAGCCAAGCGGGAGTATTAGGGGAGCTGTTTTTT. Its translation is CASSQAGVLGELFF.

The chain employs TRBV6-1 and TRBJ1-2; 7 bases map to TRBD1. V was pared by 4 bases and J by 1 base, with 6 bases of the junction left unmatched. This CDR3 comprises 15 residues. Germline V gene data show CDR1 as MNHNS and CDR2 as SASEGT. CDR3 sequence (DNA): TGTGCCAGCAGTGTTCAGGGGGGGGGTAACTATGGCTACACCTTC. Its translation is CASSVQGGGNYGYTF.

This chain uses TRBV5-1 with TRBJ1-5; D call uncertain. Germline CDR1 is SGHRS and CDR2 is YFSETQ. This CDR3 is built from 17 residues. Trimming took 3 bases from V and 0 from J, leaving 16 bases between them. CDR3 in amino acids: CASSWRPLSYSNQPQHF. CDR3 nucleotide sequence: TGCGCCAGCAGCTGGAGACCGTTATCATATAGCAATCAGCCCCAGCATTTT.

The CDR3 sequence: CASSGRAPQDEQFF. The CDR3 nucleotides read TGTGCCAGCAGCGGGAGGGCTCCCCAAGATGAGCAGTTCTTC. The chain uses TRBV4-2 and TRBJ2-1; 7 positions agree with TRBD2. The germline CDR1 and CDR2 sequences are LGHNA and YNFKEQ. V was clipped by 5 bases and J by 8 bases; unmatched bases: 9. The CDR3 extends over 14 amino acids.

V usage is TRBV6-5 and J usage is TRBJ2-7, with 9 bases fitting TRBD2. This CDR3 region has 15 residues. The germline V gene has CDR1 MNHEY and CDR2 SVGAGI. Trimming took 5 bases from V and 2 from J; bases not matched to a gene: 7. DNA for the CDR3: TGTGCCAGCAGTGTACGCGGGGGGGCAACCTACGAGCAGTACTTC. Translated, it gives CASSVRGGATYEQYF.

The chain uses TRBV7-3 and TRBJ2-7, with 7 bases lining up with TRBD2. The V gene's germline CDR1 is SGHTA and CDR2 FQGTGA. V lost 10 bases to trimming and J lost 7 bases; unmatched junction nucleotides: 16. The CDR3 spans 14 residues. CDR3 in amino acids: CATMQAGLASEQYF. The CDR3, as DNA: TGTGCCACCATGCAAGCGGGGCTCGCTAGTGAGCAGTACTTC.

A few counts support this clone. This chain uses TRBV6-1 with TRBJ2-2; a possible D gene is TRBD1 (7 bases). Deletions cut 4 bases from V and 3 bases from J, with 21 bases between. Per germline, CDR1 MNHNS and CDR2 SASEGT. The CDR3 is 18 amino acids. The CDR3 coding sequence is TGTGCCAGCAGTGCCCCCGACAGGGTTAGCGGTTACACCGGGGAGCTGTTTTTT. Its translation: CASSAPDRVSGYTGELFF.

The rearrangement links TRBV10-3 to TRBJ2-7; 10 positions agree with TRBD1. Trimming took 5 bases from V and 5 from J; bases not matched to a gene: 6. The CDR3 consists of 14 residues. CDR1 is ENHRY and CDR2 is SYGVKD in the germline V gene. This CDR3 is CAISWTGGVNEQYF. DNA for the CDR3: TGTGCCATCAGTTGGACAGGGGGTGTCAACGAGCAGTACTTC.

The genes are TRBV6-5 and TRBJ1-5; D possibly corresponds to TRBD1 (5 bases). Germline V gives CDR1 MNHEY, CDR2 SVGAGI. The V end was cut by 6 bases, the J end by 2 bases, with 14 bases between. The CDR3 spans 15 residues. The CDR3 DNA is TGTGCCAGCAGCGCCGACAGAGGTGGCAATCAGCCCCAGCATTTT. It yields the protein CASSADRGGNQPQHF.

V usage is TRBV29-1 and J usage is TRBJ2-7; TRBD2 agrees at 12 bases. V was clipped by 1 base and J by 3 bases; unmatched bases: 1. The CDR3 sequence is 14 residues long. CDR1 is SQVTM and CDR2 is ANQGSEA in the germline V gene. This chain's CDR3 is CSVEGTSGVYEQYF. CDR3 nucleotide sequence: TGCAGCGTTGAAGGGACTAGCGGGGTCTACGAGCAGTACTTC.

The CDR3 DNA sequence: TGTGCCATCCAAAGGTCTGTGGCGGGAGGGAAGAATGAGCAGTTCTTC. Translation gives CAIQRSVAGGKNEQFF. The rearrangement uses TRBV10-3 and TRBJ2-1, with TRBD2 matching over 9 bases. CDR1 ENHRY and CDR2 SYGVKD come from the germline V gene. Trimming removed 8 bases from V and 7 bases from J; junction bases left unmatched: 15. The CDR3 is made up of 16 amino acids.

J is TRBJ2-1 and V is TRBV9; TRBD2 agrees at 12 bases. Germline-derived CDR1 and CDR2 are SGDLS and YYNGEE. The V segment lost 3 bases and the J segment 3 bases; nucleotides outside the gene matches: 4. This CDR3 region has 16 residues. The CDR3 DNA sequence: TGTGCCAGCAGCGCGATGACTAGCGGGAGCTACAATGAGCAGTTCTTC. Its translation is CASSAMTSGSYNEQFF.

This clone was observed a handful of times. This chain uses TRBV7-2 with TRBJ2-1, with 8 bases lining up with TRBD2. Trimming at V came to 5 bases and at J to 2 bases, leaving 5 bases not matched to a gene. Germline loops: CDR1 SGHTA, CDR2 FQGNSA. CDR3 size: 15 residues. CDR3 sequence reads: CASSLDSGTYNEQFF. CDR3 DNA: TGTGCCAGCAGCCTCGATAGCGGGACCTACAATGAGCAGTTCTTC.

The J gene is TRBJ2-1, the V gene TRBV5-1, with D possibly matching TRBD2 (6 bases). The CDR3 runs to 18 residues. Trimming took off 0 bases at V and 0 bases at J, with 16 bases between the two ends. Per the germline V gene, CDR1 is SGHRS and CDR2 is YFSETQ. DNA of the CDR3: TGCGCCAGCAGCTTGGCCGGGATAGCGGTCAGCTCCTACAATGAGCAGTTCTTC. This sequence encodes CASSLAGIAVSSYNEQFF.

CDR3 in DNA: TGTGCCAGTAGCGGACTGGTTTACAATGAGCAGTTCTTC. It translates to CASSGLVYNEQFF. V usage is TRBV19 and J usage is TRBJ2-1, with TRBD2 as a possible D gene (5 bases). The germline V and J ends were trimmed by 6 bases and 4 bases, with 10 bases remaining between them. This CDR3 comprises 13 residues. CDR1 and CDR2 from the germline V gene are LNHDA and SQIVND (reference sequence).

This clone showed up just once. The V and J genes are TRBV19 and TRBJ1-5; maybe TRBD1 (5 bases). CDR1 LNHDA and CDR2 SQIVND come from the germline V gene (reference sequence). This CDR3 is built from 13 residues. V was pared by 11 bases and J by 2 bases, with 13 bases between. The CDR3 sequence: CAASEGRNQPQHF. CDR3 bases: TGTGCCGCCTCGGAGGGGCGCAATCAGCCCCAGCATTTT.

This chain joins TRBV2 and TRBJ1-2, with D perhaps TRBD1 (5 bases). V lost 4 bases, J lost 3 bases, and 18 bases lay in between. The CDR3 totals 16 residues. Germline CDR1 is SNHLY and CDR2 is FYNNEI. Here the CDR3 DNA reads TGTGCCAGCAGTGGGGATGGGGAGGGGTGGTACTATGGCTACACCTTC. Residues: CASSGDGEGWYYGYTF.

The gene calls are TRBV11-3 and TRBJ1-1; D gene uncertain. With 5 bases removed from V and 0 bases from J, the gap between germline ends came to 7 bases. The CDR3 contains 13 residues. Germline CDR1 reads SGHNT; CDR2 reads YENEEA. The CDR3 DNA reads as TGTGCCAGCAGCCGGGCCATGAACACTGAAGCTTTCTTT. This encodes CASSRAMNTEAFF.

The DNA of the CDR3 is TGTGCCAGCAGCTCTACGTATTTCCAAGAGACCCAGTACTTC. The encoded protein is CASSSTYFQETQYF. V gene TRBV7-2 combines with J gene TRBJ2-5; D call uncertain. CDR3 size: 14 residues. Trimming took 4 bases from V and 1 from J, leaving 10 bases between them. Germline CDR1 SGHTA, CDR2 FQGNSA.

This chain connects TRBV18 to TRBJ1-2; D is uncertain. The CDR3 has 14 residues. Germline loops: CDR1 KGHSH, CDR2 LQKENI. Deletions cut 3 bases from V and 8 bases from J, with 16 bases between. CDR3 in amino acids: CASSPYTSERGYTF. The CDR3 coding sequence is TGTGCCAGCTCACCCTACACGTCGGAGAGGGGCTACACCTTC.

The chain couples TRBV28 to TRBJ2-7; D gene ambiguous. The length of the CDR3 is 15 residues. CDR1 and CDR2 (germline): MDHEN, SYDVKM. V lost 2 bases and J lost 0, with 11 bases in between. DNA for the CDR3: TGTGCCAGCAGTTTAGGGCGACACCCCTCCTACGAGCAGTACTTC. It yields the protein CASSLGRHPSYEQYF. Looking up the rest from reference TRBV28 and TRBJ2-7 gives the full variable domain: DVKVTQSSRYLVKRTGEKVFLECVQDMDHENMFWYRQDPGLGLRLIYFSYDVKMKEKGDIPEGYSVSREKKERFSLILESASTNQTSMYLCASSLGRHPSYEQYFGPGTRLTVT.

The V call is TRBV7-9, the J call TRBJ2-5; D not resolved. The germline CDR1 and CDR2 sequences are SEHNR and FQNEAQ (reference sequence). The CDR3 length is 11 residues. V was shortened by 1 base and J by 14 bases, with 11 bases between the two germline ends. CDR3 region: CASSLGSWRYF. As DNA, the CDR3 is TGTGCCAGCAGCTTAGGTAGTTGGCGATACTTC.

The J gene is TRBJ2-5, the V gene TRBV11-2, with D uncertain. The CDR3 covers 14 residues. V lost 3 bases, J lost 5 bases, and 13 bases lay in between. CDR1 is SGHAT and CDR2 is FQNNGV in the germline V gene. As DNA, the CDR3 is TGTGCCAGCAGCTTGGGTCCTACCAGGGAGACCCAGTACTTC. Protein: CASSLGPTRETQYF.

This clone appeared once. The chain uses TRBV2 and TRBJ1-3; 10 positions agree with TRBD1. The germline V gene encodes CDR1 SNHLY and CDR2 FYNNEI. CDR3 length: 18 residues. Germline trimming cut 5 bases from V and 0 bases from J; bases unmatched to any gene: 10. CDR3 DNA sequence: TGTGCCAGCAGTCGGGACAGGGGCCAGATGGGCTCTGGAAACACCATATATTTT. Translated, it gives CASSRDRGQMGSGNTIYF.

This chain connects TRBV5-4 to TRBJ2-3; D remains ambiguous. Trimming removed 4 bases from V and 0 bases from J, with 9 bases in between. The CDR3 runs to 14 residues. The germline V gene encodes CDR1 SGHNT and CDR2 YYREEE (reference sequence). The CDR3 bases are TGTGCCAGCAGCCCCTTTCCGAGCACAGATACGCAGTATTTT. This sequence encodes CASSPFPSTDTQYF.

This rearrangement joins TRBV6-1 to TRBJ2-2; tentatively, D is TRBD1 (5 bases). Germline CDR1 MNHNS, CDR2 SASEGT. With 2 bases removed from V and 5 bases from J, the gap between germline ends came to 6 bases. The CDR3 loop spans 13 amino acids. CDR3 in DNA: TGTGCCAGCAGTGAAACAGGAACCGGGGAGCTGTTTTTT. It encodes CASSETGTGELFF.

This clone was seen more than once but under ten times. The chain combines TRBV7-9 with TRBJ1-1; weak D call: TRBD1 (6 bases). CDR1 SEHNR and CDR2 FQNEAQ come from the germline V gene (reference sequence). This CDR3 is built from 12 residues. The germline V and J ends were trimmed by 2 bases and 11 bases, with 12 bases remaining between them. This CDR3 is CASSLQQGGAFF. The CDR3 DNA sequence: TGTGCCAGCAGCTTACAACAGGGAGGGGCTTTCTTT.